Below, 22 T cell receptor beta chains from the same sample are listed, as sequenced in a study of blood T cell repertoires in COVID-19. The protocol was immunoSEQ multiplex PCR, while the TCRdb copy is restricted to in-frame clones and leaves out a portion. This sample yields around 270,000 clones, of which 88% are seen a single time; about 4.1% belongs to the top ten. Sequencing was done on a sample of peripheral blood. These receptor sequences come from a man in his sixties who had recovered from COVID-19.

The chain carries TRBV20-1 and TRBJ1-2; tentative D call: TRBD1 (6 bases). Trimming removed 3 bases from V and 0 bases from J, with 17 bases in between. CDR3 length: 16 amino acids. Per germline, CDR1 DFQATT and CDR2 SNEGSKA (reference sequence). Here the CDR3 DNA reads TGCAGTGCTAGTTTATTCTGGACAGCTGCTAACTATGGCTACACCTTC. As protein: CSASLFWTAANYGYTF.

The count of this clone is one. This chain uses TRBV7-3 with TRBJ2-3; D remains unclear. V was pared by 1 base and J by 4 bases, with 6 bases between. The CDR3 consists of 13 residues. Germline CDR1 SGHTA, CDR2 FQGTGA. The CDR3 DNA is TGTGCCAGCAGCTTAATAGTGGCAGATACGCAGTATTTT. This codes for CASSLIVADTQYF.

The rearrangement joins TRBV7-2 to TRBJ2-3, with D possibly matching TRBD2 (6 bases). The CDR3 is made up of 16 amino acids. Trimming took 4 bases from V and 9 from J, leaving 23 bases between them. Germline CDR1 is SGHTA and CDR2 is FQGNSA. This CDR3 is CASSSEGSGVRVTQYF. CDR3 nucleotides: TGTGCCAGCAGCTCCGAGGGGTCGGGGGTCCGCGTGACGCAGTATTTT.

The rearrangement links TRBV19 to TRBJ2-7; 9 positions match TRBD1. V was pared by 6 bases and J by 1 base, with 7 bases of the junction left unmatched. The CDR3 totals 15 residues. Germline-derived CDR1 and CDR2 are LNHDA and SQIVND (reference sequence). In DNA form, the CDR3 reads TGTGCCAGTAGCACCGGGACAGGGCTGTCCTACGAGCAGTACTTC. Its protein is CASSTGTGLSYEQYF.

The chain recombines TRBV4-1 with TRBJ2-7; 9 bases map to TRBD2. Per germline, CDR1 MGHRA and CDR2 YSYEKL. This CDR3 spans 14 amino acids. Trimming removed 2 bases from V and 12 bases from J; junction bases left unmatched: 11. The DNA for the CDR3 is TGCGCCAGCAGCCAACTAGCGGGGCCCCCCCCTAGGTACTTC. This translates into CASSQLAGPPPRYF.

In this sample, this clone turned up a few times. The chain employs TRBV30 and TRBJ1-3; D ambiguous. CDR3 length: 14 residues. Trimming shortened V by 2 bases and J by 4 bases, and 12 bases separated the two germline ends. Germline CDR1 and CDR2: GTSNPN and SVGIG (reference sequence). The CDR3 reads CAWSHPGGGNTIYF. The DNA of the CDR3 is TGTGCCTGGAGTCACCCCGGAGGAGGAAACACCATATATTTT.

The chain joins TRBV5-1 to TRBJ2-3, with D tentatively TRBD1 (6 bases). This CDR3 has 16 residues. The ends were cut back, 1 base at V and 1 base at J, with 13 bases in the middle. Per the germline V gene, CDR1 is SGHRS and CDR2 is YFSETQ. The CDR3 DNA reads TGCGCCAGCAGCTTGCCGGAAGGGGGAGGCACAGATACGCAGTATTTT. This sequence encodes CASSLPEGGGTDTQYF.

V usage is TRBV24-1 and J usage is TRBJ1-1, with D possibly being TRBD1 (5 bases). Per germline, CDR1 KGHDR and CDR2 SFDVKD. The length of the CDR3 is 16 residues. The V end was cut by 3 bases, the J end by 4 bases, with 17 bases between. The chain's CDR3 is CATSDHRGRAGTEAFF. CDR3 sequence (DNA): TGTGCCACCAGTGATCATAGGGGCCGCGCAGGCACTGAAGCTTTCTTT.

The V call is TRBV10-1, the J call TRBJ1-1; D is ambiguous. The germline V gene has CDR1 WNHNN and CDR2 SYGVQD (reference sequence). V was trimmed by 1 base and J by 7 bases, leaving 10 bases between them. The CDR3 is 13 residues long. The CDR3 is CASSELYKFEAFF. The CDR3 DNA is TGCGCCAGCAGTGAGTTGTACAAATTTGAAGCTTTCTTT.

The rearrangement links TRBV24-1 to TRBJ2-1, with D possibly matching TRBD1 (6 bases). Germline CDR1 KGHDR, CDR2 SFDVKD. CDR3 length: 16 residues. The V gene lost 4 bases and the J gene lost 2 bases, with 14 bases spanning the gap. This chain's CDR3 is CATSDPDRPPYNEQFF. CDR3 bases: TGTGCCACCAGTGACCCAGACAGGCCGCCCTACAATGAGCAGTTCTTC.

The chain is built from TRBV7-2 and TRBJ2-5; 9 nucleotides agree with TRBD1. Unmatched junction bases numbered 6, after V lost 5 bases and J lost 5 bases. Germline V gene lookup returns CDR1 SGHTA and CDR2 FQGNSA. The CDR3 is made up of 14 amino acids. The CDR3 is CASSPTGGGETQYF. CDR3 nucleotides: TGTGCCAGCAGCCCAACAGGGGGCGGGGAGACCCAGTACTTC.

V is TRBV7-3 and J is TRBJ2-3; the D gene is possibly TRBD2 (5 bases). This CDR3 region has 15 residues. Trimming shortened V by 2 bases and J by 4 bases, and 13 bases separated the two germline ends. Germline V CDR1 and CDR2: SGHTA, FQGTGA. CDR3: CASSLRRGNADTQYF. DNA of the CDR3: TGTGCCAGCAGCTTACGACGGGGTAACGCAGATACGCAGTATTTT. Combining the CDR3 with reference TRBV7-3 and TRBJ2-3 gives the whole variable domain GAGVSQTPSNKVTEKGKYVELRCDPISGHTALYWYRQSLGQGPEFLIYFQGTGAADDSGLPNDRFFAVRPEGSVSTLKIQRTERGDSAVYLCASSLRRGNADTQYFGPGTRLTVL.

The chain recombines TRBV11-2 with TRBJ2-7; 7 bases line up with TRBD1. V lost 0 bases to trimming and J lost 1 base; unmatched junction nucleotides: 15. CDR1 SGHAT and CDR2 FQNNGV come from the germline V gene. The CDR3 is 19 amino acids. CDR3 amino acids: CASSLDFGAGGHRSYEQYF. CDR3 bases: TGTGCCAGCAGCTTAGATTTCGGGGCAGGGGGACATAGATCCTACGAGCAGTACTTC.

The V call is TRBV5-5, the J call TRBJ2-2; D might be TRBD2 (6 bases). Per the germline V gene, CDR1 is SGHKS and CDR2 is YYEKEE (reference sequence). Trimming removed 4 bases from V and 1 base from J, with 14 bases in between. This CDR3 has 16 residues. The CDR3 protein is CASSKGGRMNTGELFF. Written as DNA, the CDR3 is TGTGCCAGCAGCAAGGGAGGAAGAATGAACACCGGGGAGCTGTTTTTT.

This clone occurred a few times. The CDR3 DNA follows: TGTGCCAGCAGCTTAGGGGGCGGCAATCAGCCCCAGCATTTT. Translating it yields CASSLGGGNQPQHF. The V and J genes are TRBV7-9 and TRBJ1-5, with D possibly matching TRBD1 (5 bases). Germline CDR1 SEHNR, CDR2 FQNEAQ (reference sequence). V was clipped by 1 base and J by 2 bases, with 6 bases between them. This CDR3 has 14 amino acids.

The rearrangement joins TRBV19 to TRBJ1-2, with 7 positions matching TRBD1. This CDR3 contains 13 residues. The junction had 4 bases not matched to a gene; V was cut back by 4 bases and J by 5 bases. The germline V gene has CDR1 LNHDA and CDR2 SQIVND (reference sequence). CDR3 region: CASSTAGQYGYTF. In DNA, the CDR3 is TGTGCCAGTAGTACTGCGGGACAGTATGGCTACACCTTC.

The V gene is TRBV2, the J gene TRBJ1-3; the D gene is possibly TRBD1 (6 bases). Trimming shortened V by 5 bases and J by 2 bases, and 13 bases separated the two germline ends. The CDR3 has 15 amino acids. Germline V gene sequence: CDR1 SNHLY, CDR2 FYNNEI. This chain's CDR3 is CASSYVGTPGNTIYF. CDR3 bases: TGTGCCAGCAGTTACGTAGGGACACCTGGAAACACCATATATTTT.

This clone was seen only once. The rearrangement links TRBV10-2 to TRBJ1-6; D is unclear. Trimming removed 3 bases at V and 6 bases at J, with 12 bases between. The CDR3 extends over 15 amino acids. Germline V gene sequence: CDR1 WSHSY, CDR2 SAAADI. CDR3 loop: CASSDLVGVNSPLHF. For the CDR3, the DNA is TGCGCCAGCAGTGACCTGGTCGGTGTTAATTCACCCCTCCACTTT.

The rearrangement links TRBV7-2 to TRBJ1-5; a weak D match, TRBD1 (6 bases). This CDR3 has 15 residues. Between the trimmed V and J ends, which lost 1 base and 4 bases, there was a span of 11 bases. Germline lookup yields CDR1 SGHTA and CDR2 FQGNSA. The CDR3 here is CASSLGRGANQPQHF. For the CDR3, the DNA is TGTGCCAGCAGCTTAGGGCGGGGGGCAAATCAGCCCCAGCATTTT. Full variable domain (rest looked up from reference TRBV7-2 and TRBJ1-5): GAGVSQSPSNKVTEKGKDVELRCDPISGHTALYWYRQSLGQGLEFLIYFQGNSAPDKSGLPSDRFSAERTGGSVSTLTIQRTQQEDSAVYLCASSLGRGANQPQHFGDGTRLSIL.

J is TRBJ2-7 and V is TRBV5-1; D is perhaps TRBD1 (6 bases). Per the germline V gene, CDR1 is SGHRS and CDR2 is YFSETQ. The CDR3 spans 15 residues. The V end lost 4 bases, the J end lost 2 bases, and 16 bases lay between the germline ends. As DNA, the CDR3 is TGCGCCAGCAGCCTCGATAGGACAGCCACCTACGAGCAGTACTTC. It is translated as CASSLDRTATYEQYF.

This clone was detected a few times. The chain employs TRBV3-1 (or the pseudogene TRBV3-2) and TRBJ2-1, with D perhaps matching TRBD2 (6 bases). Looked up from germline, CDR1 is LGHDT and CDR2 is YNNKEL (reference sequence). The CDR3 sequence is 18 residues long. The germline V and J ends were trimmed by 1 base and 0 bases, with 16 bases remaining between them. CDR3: CASSQGGLMASSYNEQFF. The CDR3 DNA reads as TGTGCCAGCAGCCAAGGGGGACTTATGGCTAGCTCCTACAATGAGCAGTTCTTC.

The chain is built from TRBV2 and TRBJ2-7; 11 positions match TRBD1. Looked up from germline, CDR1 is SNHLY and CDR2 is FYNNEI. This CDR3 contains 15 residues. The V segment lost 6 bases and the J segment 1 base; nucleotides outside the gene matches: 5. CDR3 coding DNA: TGTGCCAGCAGAACGGACAGGGGGCTGTCCTACGAGCAGTACTTC. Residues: CASRTDRGLSYEQYF.